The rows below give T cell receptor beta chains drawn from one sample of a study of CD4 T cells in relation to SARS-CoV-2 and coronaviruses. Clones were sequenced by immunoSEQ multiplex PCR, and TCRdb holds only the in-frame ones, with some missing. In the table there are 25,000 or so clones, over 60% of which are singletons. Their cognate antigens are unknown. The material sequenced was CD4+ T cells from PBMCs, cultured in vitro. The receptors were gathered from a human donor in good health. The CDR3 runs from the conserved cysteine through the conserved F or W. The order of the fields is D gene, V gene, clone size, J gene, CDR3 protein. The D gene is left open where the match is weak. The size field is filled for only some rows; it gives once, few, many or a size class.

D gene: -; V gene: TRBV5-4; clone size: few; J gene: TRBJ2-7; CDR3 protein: CASSIRGPYEQYF
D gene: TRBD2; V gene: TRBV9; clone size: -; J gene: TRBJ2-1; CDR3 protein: CASSVPGTSIDEQFF
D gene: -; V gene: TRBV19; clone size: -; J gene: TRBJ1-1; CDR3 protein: CASRLQLNTEAFF
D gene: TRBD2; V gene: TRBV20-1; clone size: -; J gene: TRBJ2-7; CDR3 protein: CSARAKGLATF
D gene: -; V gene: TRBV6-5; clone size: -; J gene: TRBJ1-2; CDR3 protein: CASSFLRTANYGYTF
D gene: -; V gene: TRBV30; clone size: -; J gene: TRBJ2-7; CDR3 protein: CAWSSSINLHEQYF
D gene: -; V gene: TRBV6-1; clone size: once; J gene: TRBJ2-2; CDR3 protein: CASSQEGSTGELFF
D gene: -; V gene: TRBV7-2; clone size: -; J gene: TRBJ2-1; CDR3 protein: CASSLDRLEHEQFF
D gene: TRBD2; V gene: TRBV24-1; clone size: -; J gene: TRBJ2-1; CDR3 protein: CATSDPRLAESSYNEQFF
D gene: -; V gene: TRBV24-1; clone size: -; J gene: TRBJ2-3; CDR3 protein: CATSGGFTDTQYF
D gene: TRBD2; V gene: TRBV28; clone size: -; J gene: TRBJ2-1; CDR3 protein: CASSRTSVREQFF
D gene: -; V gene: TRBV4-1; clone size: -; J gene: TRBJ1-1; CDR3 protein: CASSQLGRMNTEAFF
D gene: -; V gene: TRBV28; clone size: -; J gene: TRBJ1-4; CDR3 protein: CASTGSFGGKLFF
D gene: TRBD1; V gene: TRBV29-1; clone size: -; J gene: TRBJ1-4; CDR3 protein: CSAGTGGEKLFF
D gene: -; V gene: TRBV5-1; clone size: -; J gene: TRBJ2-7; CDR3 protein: CASSLGGTTSYEQYF
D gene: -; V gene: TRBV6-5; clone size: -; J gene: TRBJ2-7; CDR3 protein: CASRPTVTYEQYF
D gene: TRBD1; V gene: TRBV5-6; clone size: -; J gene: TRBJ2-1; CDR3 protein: CASSLNAGQGDNEQFF
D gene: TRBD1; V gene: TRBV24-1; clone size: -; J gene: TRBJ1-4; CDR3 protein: CATSDSGTGGREKLFF
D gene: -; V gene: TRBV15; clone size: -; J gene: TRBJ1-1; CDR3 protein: CATSSGGGRTEAFF
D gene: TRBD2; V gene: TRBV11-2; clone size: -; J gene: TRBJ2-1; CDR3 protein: CASSPGVTSHNEQFF
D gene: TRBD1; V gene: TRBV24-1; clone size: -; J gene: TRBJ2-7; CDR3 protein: CATSGVSGTGFCEQYF
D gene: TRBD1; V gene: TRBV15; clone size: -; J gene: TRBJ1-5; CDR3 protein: CATSRHQGALRNQPQHF
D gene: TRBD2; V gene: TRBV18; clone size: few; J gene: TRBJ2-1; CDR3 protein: CASSPPGLAGGVGNNEQFF
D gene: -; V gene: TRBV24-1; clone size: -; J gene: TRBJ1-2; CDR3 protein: CATSDIGQSYGYTF
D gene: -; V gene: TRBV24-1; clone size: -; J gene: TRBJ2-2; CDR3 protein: CATSDSDGRVTGELFF
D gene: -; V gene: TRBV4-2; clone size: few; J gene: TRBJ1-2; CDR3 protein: CASSQDLGSHYGYTF
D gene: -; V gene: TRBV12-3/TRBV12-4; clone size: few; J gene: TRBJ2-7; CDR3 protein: CAVSDNYEQYF
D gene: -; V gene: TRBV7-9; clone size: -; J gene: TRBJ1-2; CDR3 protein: CASSSTGSHLGGYGYTF
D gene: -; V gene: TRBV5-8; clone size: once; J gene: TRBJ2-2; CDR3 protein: CASSLALSPGTGELFF
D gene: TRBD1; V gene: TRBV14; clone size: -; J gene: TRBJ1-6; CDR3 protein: CASSQVRTGGNSPLHF
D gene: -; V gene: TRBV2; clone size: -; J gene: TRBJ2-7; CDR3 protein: CASSDLGAVYEQYF
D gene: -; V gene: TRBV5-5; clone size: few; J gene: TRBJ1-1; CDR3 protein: CASSLSMNTEAFF
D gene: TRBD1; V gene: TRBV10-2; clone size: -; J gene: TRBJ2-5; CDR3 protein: CASSGGRTGGMETQYF
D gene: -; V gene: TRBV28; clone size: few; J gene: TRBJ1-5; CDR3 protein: CASSPDSNQPQHF
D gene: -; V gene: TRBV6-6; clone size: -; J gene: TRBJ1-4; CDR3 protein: CASRNEKLFF
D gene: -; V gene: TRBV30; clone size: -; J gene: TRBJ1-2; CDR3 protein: CAWTYRGAQGRGYTF
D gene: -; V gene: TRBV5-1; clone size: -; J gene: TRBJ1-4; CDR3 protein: CASSLSSTNEKLFF
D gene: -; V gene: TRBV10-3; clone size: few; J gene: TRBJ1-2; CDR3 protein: CAISEAGSYGYTF
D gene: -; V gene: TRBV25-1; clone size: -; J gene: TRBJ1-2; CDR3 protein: CASSDPPGFEGYTF
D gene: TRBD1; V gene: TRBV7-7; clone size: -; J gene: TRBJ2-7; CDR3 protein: CASSSGTGDSYEQYF
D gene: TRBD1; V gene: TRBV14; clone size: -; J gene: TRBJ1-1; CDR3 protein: CASSLIRGDTEAFF
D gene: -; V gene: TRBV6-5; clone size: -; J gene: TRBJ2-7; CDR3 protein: CASRSALRPSEQYF
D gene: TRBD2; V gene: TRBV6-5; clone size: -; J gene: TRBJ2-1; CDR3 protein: CASSTGTSGYNEQFF
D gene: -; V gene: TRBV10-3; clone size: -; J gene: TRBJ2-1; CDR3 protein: CAISEVASAWFF
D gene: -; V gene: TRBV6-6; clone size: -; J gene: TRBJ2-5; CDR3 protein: CASSQGAGRETQYF
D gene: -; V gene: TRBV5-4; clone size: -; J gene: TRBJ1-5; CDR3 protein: CASSSGGAGNQPQHF
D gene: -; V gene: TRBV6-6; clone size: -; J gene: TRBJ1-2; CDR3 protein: CASEDSEVYGYTF
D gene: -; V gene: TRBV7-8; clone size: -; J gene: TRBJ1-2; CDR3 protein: CASRPDRSSINYGYTF
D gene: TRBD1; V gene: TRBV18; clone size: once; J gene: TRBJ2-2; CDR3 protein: CASSGQGATGELFF
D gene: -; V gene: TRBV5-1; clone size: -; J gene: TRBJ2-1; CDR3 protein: CASSLGSSSYNEQFF
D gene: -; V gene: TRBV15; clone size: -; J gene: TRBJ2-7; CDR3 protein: CATSREGWYEQYF
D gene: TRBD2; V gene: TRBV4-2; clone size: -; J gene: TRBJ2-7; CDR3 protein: CASSQVLAGPTGEQYF
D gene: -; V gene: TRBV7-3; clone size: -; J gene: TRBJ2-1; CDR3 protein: CASSHPPFPGQRGNEQFF
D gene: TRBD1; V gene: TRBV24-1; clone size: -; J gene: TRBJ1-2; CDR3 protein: CATSDSAGQGYGYTF
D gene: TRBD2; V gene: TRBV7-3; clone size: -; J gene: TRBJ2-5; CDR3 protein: CASSLKLGGEETQYF
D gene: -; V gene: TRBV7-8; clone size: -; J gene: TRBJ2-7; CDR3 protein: CASSLAGSAYEQYF
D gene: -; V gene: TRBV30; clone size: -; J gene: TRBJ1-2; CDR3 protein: CAWSNGDYGYTF
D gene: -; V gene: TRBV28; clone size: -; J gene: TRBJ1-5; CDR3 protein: CASSFFTGMNQPQHF